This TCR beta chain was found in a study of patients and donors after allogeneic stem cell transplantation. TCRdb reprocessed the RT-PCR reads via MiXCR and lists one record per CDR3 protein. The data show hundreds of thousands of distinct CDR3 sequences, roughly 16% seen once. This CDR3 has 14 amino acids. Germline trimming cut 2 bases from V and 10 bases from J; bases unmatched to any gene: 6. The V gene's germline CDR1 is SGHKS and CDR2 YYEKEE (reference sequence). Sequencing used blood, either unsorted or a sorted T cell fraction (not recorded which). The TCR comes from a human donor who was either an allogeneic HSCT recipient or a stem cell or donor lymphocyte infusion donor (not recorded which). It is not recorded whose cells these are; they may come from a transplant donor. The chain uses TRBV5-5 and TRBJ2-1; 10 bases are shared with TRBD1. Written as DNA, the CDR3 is TGTGCCAGCAGCTTTGGACAGGGGGTTAGGGAGCAGTTCTTC. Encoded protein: CASSFGQGVREQFF.